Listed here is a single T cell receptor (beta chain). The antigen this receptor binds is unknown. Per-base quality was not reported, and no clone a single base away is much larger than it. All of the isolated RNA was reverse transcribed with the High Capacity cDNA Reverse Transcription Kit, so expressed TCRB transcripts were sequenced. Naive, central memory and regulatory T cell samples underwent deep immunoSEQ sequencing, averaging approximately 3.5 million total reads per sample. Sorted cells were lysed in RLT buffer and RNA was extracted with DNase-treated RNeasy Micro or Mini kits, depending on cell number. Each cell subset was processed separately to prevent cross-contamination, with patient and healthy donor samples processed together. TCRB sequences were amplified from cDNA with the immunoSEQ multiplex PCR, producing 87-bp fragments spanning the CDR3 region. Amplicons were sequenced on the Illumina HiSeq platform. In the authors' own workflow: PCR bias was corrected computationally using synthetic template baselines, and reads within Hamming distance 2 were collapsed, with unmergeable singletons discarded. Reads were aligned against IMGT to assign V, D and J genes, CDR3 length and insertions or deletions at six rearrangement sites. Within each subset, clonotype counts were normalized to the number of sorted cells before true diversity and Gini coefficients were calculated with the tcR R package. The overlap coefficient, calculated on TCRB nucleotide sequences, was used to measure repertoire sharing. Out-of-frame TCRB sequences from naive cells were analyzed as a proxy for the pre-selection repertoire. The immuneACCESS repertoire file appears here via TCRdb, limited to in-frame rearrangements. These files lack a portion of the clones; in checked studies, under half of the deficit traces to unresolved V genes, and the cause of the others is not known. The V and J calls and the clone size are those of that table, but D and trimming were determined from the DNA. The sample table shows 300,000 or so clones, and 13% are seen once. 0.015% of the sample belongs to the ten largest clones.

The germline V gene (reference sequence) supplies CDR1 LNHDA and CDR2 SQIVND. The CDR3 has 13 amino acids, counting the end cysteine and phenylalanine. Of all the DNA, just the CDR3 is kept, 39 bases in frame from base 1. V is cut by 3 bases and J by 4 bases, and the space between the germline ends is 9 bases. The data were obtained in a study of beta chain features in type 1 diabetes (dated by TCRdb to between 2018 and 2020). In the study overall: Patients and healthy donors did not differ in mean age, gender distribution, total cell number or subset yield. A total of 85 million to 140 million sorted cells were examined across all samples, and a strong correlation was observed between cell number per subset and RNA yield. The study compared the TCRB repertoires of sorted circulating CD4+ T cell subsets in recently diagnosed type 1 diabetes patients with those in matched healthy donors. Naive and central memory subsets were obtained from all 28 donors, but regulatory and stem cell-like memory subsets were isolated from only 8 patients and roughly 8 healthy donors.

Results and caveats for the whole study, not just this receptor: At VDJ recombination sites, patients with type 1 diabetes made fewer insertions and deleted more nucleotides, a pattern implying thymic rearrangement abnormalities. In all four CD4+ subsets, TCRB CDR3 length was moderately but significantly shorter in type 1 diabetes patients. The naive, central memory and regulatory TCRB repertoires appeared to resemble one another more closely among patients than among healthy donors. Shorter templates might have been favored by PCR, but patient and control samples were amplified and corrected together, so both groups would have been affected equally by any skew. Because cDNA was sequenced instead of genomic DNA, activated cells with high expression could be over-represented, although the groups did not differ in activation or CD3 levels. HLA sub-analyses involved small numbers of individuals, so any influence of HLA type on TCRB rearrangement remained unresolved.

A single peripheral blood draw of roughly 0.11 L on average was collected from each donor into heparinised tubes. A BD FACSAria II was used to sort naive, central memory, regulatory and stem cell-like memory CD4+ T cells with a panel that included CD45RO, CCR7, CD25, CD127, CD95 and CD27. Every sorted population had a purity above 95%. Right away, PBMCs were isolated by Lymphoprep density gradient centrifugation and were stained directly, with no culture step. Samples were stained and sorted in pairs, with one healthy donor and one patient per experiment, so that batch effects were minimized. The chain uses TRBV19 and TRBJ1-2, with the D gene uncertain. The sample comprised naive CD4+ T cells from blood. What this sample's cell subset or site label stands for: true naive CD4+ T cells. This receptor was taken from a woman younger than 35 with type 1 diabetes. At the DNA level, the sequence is TGTGCCAGTAGTATCAGATGGAGCTATGGCTACACCTTC. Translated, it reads CASSIRWSYGYTF.